The 3 T cell receptor beta chains in this list originate from one sample, sequenced in a study of blood T cell repertoires in COVID-19. TCRdb's table, derived via immunoSEQ multiplex PCR, lists solely in-frame clones and lacks some. The sample has roughly 140,000 clones; around 84% are singletons. The sequenced material came from peripheral blood. The receptors originated from a human donor in a cohort sampled during active COVID-19.

The chain is built from TRBV4-3 and TRBJ1-1, with D possibly matching TRBD1 (6 bases). This CDR3 region has 14 residues. Trimming took off 4 bases at V and 1 base at J, with 10 bases between the two ends. Germline assignment: CDR1 LGHNA and CDR2 YSLEER. CDR3 amino acids: CASSLDSWNTEAFF. The CDR3 nucleotides are TGCGCCAGCAGCCTGGACAGTTGGAACACTGAAGCTTTCTTT.

The rearrangement links TRBV7-2 to TRBJ1-2; D perhaps matches TRBD1 (5 bases). Germline CDR1 SGHTA, CDR2 FQGNSA. The V end was cut by 5 bases, the J end by 8 bases, with 21 bases between. The CDR3 covers 15 residues. CDR3 in DNA: TGTGCCAGCAGCCCGACGCGGCAGGGTCAGGTCGGCTACACCTTC. This gives the protein CASSPTRQGQVGYTF.

This chain uses TRBV5-6 with TRBJ1-2, with D possibly TRBD1 on 6 matching bases. Germline V gene data show CDR1 as SGHDT and CDR2 as YYEEEE. Between the trimmed V and J ends, which lost 4 bases and 7 bases, there was a span of 17 bases. The CDR3 runs to 14 residues. The CDR3 coding sequence is TGTGCCAGCAGCCCCGGGAGGGGGGTTGGTGGCTACACCTTC. This gives the protein CASSPGRGVGGYTF.